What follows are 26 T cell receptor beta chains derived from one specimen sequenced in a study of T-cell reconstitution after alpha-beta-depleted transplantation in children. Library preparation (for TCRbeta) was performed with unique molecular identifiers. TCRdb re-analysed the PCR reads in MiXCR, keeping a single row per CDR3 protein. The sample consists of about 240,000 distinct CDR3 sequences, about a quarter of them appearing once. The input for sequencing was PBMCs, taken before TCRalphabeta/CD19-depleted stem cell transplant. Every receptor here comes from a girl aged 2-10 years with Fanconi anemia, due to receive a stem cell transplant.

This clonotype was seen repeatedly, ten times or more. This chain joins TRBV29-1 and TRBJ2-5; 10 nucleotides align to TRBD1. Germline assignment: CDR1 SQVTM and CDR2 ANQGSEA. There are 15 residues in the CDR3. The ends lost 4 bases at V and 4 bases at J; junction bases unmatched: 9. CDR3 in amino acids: CSVGDRGQGRETQYF. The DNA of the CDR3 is TGCAGCGTTGGAGACAGGGGGCAGGGTCGAGAGACCCAGTACTTC.

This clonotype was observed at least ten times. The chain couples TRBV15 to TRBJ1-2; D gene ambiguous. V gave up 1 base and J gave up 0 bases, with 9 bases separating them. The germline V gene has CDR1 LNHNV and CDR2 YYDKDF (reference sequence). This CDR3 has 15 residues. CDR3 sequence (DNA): TGTGCCACCAGCAGAGTTCGGGGAGCTAACTATGGCTACACCTTC. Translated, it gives CATSRVRGANYGYTF.

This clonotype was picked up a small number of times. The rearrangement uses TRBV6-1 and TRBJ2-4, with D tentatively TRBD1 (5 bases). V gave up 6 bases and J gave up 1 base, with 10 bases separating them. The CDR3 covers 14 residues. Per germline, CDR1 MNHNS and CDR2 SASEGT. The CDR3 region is CASREKGAKNIQYF. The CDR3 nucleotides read TGTGCCAGCAGGGAGAAGGGGGCCAAAAACATTCAGTACTTC.

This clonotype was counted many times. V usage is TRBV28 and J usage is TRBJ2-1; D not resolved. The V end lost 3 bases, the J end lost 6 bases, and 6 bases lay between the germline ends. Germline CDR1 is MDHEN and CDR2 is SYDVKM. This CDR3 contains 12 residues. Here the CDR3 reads CASSFLTNEQFF. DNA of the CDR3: TGTGCCAGCAGTTTTTTGACCAATGAGCAGTTCTTC.

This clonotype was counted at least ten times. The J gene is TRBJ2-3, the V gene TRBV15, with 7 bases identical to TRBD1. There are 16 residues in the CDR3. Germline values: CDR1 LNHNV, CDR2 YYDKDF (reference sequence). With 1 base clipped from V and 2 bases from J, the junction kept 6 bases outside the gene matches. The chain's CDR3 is CATSRGDSLFTDTQYF. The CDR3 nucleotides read TGTGCCACCAGCAGAGGGGACAGCCTATTCACAGATACGCAGTATTTT.

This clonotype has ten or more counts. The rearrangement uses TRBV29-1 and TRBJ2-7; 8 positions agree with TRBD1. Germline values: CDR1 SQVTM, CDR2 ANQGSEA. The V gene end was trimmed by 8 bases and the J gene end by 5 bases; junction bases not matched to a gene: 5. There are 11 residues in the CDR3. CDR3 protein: CSYNRGDEQYF. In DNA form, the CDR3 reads TGCAGCTACAACAGGGGGGACGAGCAGTACTTC.

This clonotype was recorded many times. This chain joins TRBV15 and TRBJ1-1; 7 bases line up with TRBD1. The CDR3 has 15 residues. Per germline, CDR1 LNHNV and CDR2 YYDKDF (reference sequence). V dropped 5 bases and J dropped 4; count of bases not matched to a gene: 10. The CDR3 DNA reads TGTGCCACCAGCTCCCCGAGAACAGGGGCCACTGAAGCTTTCTTT. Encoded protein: CATSSPRTGATEAFF.

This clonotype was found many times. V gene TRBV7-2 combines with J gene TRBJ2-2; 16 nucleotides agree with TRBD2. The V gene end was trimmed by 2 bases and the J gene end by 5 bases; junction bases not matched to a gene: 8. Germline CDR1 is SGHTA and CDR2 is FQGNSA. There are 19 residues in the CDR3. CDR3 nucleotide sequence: TGTGCCAGCAGCTTACCCGGGACTAGCGGGGGGGCGTCGACCGGGGAGCTGTTTTTT. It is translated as CASSLPGTSGGASTGELFF.

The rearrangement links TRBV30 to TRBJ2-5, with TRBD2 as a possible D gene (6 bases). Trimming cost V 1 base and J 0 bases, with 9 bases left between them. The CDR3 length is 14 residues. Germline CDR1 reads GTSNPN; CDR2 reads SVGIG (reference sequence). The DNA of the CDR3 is TGTGCCTGGAGTGCCAGGAGGGACCAAGAGACCCAGTACTTC. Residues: CAWSARRDQETQYF. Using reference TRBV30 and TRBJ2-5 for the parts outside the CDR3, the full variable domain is SQTIHQWPATLVQPVGSPLSLECTVEGTSNPNLYWYRQAAGRGLQLLFYSVGIGQISSEVPQNLSASRPQDRQFILSSKKLLLSDSGFYLCAWSARRDQETQYFGPGTRLLVL.

Written as DNA, the CDR3 is TGTGCCAGCTGGAAGGGGGGACAGTTCACAGATACGCAGTATTTT. It is translated as CASWKGGQFTDTQYF. V is TRBV6-1 and J is TRBJ2-3; maybe TRBD1 (7 bases). Between the trimmed V and J ends, which lost 8 bases and 2 bases, there was a span of 17 bases. The CDR3 runs to 15 residues. CDR1 and CDR2 from the germline V gene are MNHNS and SASEGT.

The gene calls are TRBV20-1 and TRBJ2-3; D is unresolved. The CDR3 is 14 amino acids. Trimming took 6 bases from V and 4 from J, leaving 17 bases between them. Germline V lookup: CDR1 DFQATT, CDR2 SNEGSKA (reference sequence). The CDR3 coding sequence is TGCAGTGCCCCCGTTTCCGAGGAGCCAGATACGCAGTATTTT. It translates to CSAPVSEEPDTQYF.

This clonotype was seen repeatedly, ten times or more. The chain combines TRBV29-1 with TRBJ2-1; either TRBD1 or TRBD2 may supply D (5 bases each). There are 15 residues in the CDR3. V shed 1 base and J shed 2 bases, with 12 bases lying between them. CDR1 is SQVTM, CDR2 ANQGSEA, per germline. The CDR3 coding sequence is TGCAGCGTTGAAGGAGGGGCGAACACCTACAATGAGCAGTTCTTC. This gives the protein CSVEGGANTYNEQFF.

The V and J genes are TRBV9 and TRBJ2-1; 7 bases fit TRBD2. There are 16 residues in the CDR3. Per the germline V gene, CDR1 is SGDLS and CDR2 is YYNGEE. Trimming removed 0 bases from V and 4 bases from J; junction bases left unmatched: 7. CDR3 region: CASSVELGEGYNEQFF. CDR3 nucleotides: TGTGCCAGCAGCGTAGAATTGGGGGAGGGGTACAATGAGCAGTTCTTC.

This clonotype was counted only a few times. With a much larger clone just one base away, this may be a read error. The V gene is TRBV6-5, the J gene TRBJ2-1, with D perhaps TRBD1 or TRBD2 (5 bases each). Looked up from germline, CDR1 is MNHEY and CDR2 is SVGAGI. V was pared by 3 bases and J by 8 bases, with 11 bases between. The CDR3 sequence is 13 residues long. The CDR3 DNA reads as TGTGCCAGCAGTTATACAGTGGGGGATGAGCAGTTCTTC. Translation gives CASSYTVGDEQFF.

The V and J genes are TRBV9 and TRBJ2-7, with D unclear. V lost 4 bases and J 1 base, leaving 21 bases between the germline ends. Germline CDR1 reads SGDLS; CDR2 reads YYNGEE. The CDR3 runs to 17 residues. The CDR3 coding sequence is TGTGCCAGCAGCTTACGCCCTACCGGGTCTTCTTCCTACGAGCAGTACTTC. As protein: CASSLRPTGSSSYEQYF.

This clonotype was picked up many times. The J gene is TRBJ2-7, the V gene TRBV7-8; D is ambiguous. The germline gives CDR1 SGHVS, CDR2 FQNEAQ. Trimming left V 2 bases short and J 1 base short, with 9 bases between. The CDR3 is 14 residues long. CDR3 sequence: CASSLRVASYEQYF. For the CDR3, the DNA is TGTGCCAGCAGCTTAAGGGTAGCTTCCTACGAGCAGTACTTC.

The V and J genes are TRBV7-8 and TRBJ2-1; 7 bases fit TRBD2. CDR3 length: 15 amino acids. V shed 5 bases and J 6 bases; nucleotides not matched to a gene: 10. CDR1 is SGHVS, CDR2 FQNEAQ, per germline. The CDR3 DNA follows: TGTGCCAGCAGCAGGTCAGCGGGGTCGATCAATGAGCAGTTCTTC. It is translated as CASSRSAGSINEQFF.

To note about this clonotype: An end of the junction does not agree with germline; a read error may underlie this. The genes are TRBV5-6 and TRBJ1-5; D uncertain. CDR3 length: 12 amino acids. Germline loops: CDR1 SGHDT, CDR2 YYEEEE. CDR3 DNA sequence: TGTGCCCGCAGCTTCTGGGGACAGCCCCAGCATTTT. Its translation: CARSFWGQPQHF.

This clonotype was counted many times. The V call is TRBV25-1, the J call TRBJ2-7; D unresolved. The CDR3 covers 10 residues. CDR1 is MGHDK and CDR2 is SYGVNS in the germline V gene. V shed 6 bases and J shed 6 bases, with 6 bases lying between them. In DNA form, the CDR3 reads TGTGCCAGCAGGGGCATCGAGCAGTACTTC. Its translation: CASRGIEQYF.

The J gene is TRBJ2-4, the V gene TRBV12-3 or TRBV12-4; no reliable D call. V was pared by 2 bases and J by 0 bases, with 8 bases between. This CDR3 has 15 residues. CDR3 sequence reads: CASSLQPLAKNIQYF. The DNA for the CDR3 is TGTGCCAGCAGTTTACAGCCCTTAGCCAAAAACATTCAGTACTTC.

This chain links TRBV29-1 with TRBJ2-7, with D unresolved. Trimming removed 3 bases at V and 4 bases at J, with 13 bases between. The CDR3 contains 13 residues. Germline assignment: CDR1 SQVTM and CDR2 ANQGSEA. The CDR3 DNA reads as TGCAGCGTTGAGGCCGGGCCCGATTACGAGCAGTACTTC. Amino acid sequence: CSVEAGPDYEQYF.

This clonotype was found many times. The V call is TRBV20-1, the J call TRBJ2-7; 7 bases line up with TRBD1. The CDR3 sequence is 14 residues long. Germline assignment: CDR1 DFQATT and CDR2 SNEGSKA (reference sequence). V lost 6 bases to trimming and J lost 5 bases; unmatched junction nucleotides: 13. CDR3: CSAPYATGAHEQYF. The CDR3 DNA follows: TGCAGTGCCCCTTACGCCACAGGGGCCCACGAGCAGTACTTC.

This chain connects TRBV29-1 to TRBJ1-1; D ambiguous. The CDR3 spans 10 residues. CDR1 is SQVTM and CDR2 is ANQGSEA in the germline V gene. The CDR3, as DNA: TGCGGTGGGTTGAACACTGAAGCTTTCTTT. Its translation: CGGLNTEAFF.

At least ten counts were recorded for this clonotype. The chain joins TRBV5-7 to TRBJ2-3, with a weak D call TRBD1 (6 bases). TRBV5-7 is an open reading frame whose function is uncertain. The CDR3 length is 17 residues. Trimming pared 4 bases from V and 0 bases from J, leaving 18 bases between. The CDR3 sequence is CASSPAPRGPSTDTQYF. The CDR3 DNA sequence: TGTGCCAGCAGCCCAGCCCCCAGGGGACCTAGCACAGATACGCAGTATTTT.

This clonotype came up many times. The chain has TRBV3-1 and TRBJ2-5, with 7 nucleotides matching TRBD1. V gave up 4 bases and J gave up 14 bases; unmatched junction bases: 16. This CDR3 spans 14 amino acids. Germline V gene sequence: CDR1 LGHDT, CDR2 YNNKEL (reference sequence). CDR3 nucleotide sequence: TGTGCCAGCAGCCTAGGGACAGCGAATCCGATCTATTACTTC. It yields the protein CASSLGTANPIYYF.

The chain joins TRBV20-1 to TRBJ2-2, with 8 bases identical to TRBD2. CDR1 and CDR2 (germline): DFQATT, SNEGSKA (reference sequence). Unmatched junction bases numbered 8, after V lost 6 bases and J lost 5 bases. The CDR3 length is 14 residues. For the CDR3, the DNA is TGCAGTGCGGCTGGCGGGAGGCGGACCGGGGAGCTGTTTTTT. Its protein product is CSAAGGRRTGELFF.